Listed below are T cell receptor beta chains from one sample, sequenced in a study of beta chain features in type 1 diabetes. Method: immunoSEQ multiplex PCR; TCRdb's copy keeps in-frame clones and lacks some. Of fewer than 250,000 clones listed, about 10% are singletons. What was sequenced was naive CD4+ T cells from blood. The receptor source for this set is a woman aged 18-29 years in good health. CDR3s include the opening cysteine and the closing phenylalanine or tryptophan. A D gene is named only where the DNA matches it firmly. Expanded clones are given a class, and other clones once, few, many or no size at all.

j_gene: TRBJ2-3
v_gene: TRBV9
len: 18
d_gene: TRBD2
abundance: few
CDR3aa: CASSVKPGAGGPPDTQYF
CDR3nt: TGTGCCAGCAGCGTAAAACCGGGAGCGGGAGGGCCTCCAGATACGCAGTATTTT

j_gene: TRBJ2-7
v_gene: TRBV10-1
len: 14
d_gene: TRBD2
abundance: few
CDR3aa: CASGTSGSIYEQYF
CDR3nt: TGCGCCAGCGGGACTAGCGGGAGTATCTACGAGCAGTACTTC

j_gene: TRBJ2-7
v_gene: TRBV7-9
len: 13
d_gene: .
abundance: .
CDR3aa: CASSPGRSYEQYF
CDR3nt: TGTGCCAGCAGCCCAGGTCGATCGTACGAGCAGTACTTC

j_gene: TRBJ2-2
v_gene: TRBV9
len: 14
d_gene: .
abundance: few
CDR3aa: CASSAPGNTGELFF
CDR3nt: TGTGCCAGCAGCGCCCCAGGGAACACCGGGGAGCTGTTTTTT

j_gene: TRBJ1-4
v_gene: TRBV6-5
len: 16
d_gene: TRBD1
abundance: .
CDR3aa: CASSYAPGGSNEKLFF
CDR3nt: TGTGCCAGCAGTTACGCACCAGGGGGTTCTAATGAAAAACTGTTTTTT

j_gene: TRBJ1-1
v_gene: TRBV11-2
len: 14
d_gene: .
abundance: few
CDR3aa: CASSPGRRGTEAFF
CDR3nt: TGTGCCAGCAGCCCGGGCCGTCGGGGCACTGAAGCTTTCTTT

j_gene: TRBJ2-5
v_gene: TRBV29-1
len: 15
d_gene: TRBD2
abundance: .
CDR3aa: CSVELFSGGGETQYF
CDR3nt: TGCAGCGTTGAGCTCTTCAGCGGGGGGGGAGAGACCCAGTACTTC

j_gene: TRBJ1-1
v_gene: TRBV30
len: 14
d_gene: .
abundance: .
CDR3aa: CAWREGGRRPGAFF
CDR3nt: TGTGCCTGGAGGGAGGGAGGTAGACGCCCTGGAGCTTTCTTT

j_gene: TRBJ2-5
v_gene: TRBV5-8
len: 15
d_gene: TRBD1
abundance: .
CDR3aa: CASSFRTGAQETQYF
CDR3nt: TGTGCCAGCAGCTTCCGGACAGGGGCCCAAGAGACCCAGTACTTC

j_gene: TRBJ1-1
v_gene: TRBV4-1
len: 14
d_gene: TRBD1
abundance: .
CDR3aa: CASSQRQGATEAFF
CDR3nt: TGCGCCAGCAGCCAACGACAGGGGGCAACTGAAGCTTTCTTT

j_gene: TRBJ1-1
v_gene: TRBV5-4
len: 13
d_gene: .
abundance: .
CDR3aa: CASSTKTGGEAFF
CDR3nt: TGTGCCAGCAGCACCAAGACCGGGGGTGAAGCTTTCTTT

j_gene: TRBJ2-1
v_gene: TRBV11-2
len: 15
d_gene: TRBD2
abundance: few
CDR3aa: CASSLAGGHGNEQFF
CDR3nt: TGTGCCAGCAGCTTAGCGGGGGGGCACGGCAATGAGCAGTTCTTC

j_gene: TRBJ2-1
v_gene: TRBV14
len: 13
d_gene: TRBD1
abundance: many
CDR3aa: CASSQQGAHEQFF
CDR3nt: TGTGCCAGCAGCCAACAGGGGGCCCATGAGCAGTTCTTC

j_gene: TRBJ1-1
v_gene: TRBV5-4
len: 12
d_gene: .
abundance: many
CDR3aa: CASSPAGTGRFF
CDR3nt: TGTGCCAGCAGCCCAGCCGGGACGGGGAGGTTCTTT

j_gene: TRBJ2-5
v_gene: TRBV4-1
len: 17
d_gene: .
abundance: .
CDR3aa: CASSQGGGASEKETQYF
CDR3nt: TGCGCCAGCAGCCAAGGAGGAGGGGCCAGCGAAAAAGAGACCCAGTACTTC

j_gene: TRBJ1-1
v_gene: TRBV18
len: 14
d_gene: .
abundance: .
CDR3aa: CASSLSTRDTEAFF
CDR3nt: TGTGCCAGCTCACTATCTACGAGGGACACTGAAGCTTTCTTT

j_gene: TRBJ2-7
v_gene: TRBV29-1
len: 13
d_gene: TRBD1
abundance: many
CDR3aa: CSVPTGKQDEQYF
CDR3nt: TGCAGCGTCCCGACAGGGAAACAGGACGAGCAGTACTTC

j_gene: TRBJ1-4
v_gene: TRBV6-6
len: 14
d_gene: TRBD1
abundance: .
CDR3aa: CASSYSTGGEKLFF
CDR3nt: TGTGCCAGCAGTTACTCAACAGGGGGTGAAAAACTGTTTTTT

j_gene: TRBJ2-1
v_gene: TRBV7-3
len: 13
d_gene: .
abundance: .
CDR3aa: CASSPRQTERQFF
CDR3nt: TGTGCCAGCAGCCCGCGACAGACAGAGAGGCAGTTCTTC

j_gene: TRBJ2-1
v_gene: TRBV11-2
len: 15
d_gene: .
abundance: .
CDR3aa: CASSLRSYSYNEQFF
CDR3nt: TGTGCCAGCAGCCTACGGTCATATTCCTACAATGAGCAGTTCTTC

j_gene: TRBJ2-1
v_gene: TRBV2
len: 14
d_gene: .
abundance: .
CDR3aa: CASDRDFSNNEQFF
CDR3nt: TGTGCCAGCGACCGGGATTTCTCAAACAATGAGCAGTTCTTC

j_gene: TRBJ2-6
v_gene: TRBV5-1
len: 15
d_gene: TRBD1
abundance: few
CDR3aa: CASKDRSSGANVLTF
CDR3nt: TGCGCCAGCAAGGACAGGTCCTCTGGGGCCAACGTCCTGACTTTC

j_gene: TRBJ2-5
v_gene: TRBV11-2
len: 13
d_gene: .
abundance: few
CDR3aa: CASTLKLGAPSYF
CDR3nt: TGTGCCAGCACCCTAAAATTGGGGGCTCCCTCCTACTTC

j_gene: TRBJ2-7
v_gene: TRBV27
len: 19
d_gene: TRBD2
abundance: few
CDR3aa: CASSPPGTSGRITSYEQYF
CDR3nt: TGTGCCAGCAGTCCCCCCGGGACTAGCGGGAGGATAACGTCCTACGAGCAGTACTTC

j_gene: TRBJ2-3
v_gene: TRBV5-4
len: 15
d_gene: TRBD2
abundance: few
CDR3aa: CASSLRTSGRDTQYF
CDR3nt: TGTGCCAGCAGCTTACGGACTAGCGGGAGGGATACGCAGTATTTT

j_gene: TRBJ1-2
v_gene: TRBV2
len: 13
d_gene: TRBD1
abundance: few
CDR3aa: CASRRQGDYGYTF
CDR3nt: TGTGCCAGCAGGAGACAGGGGGACTATGGCTACACCTTC

j_gene: TRBJ1-5
v_gene: TRBV30
len: 13
d_gene: TRBD1
abundance: .
CDR3aa: CAWAGQGNQPQHF
CDR3nt: TGTGCCTGGGCCGGACAGGGCAATCAGCCCCAGCATTTT

j_gene: TRBJ1-1
v_gene: TRBV5-1
len: 11
d_gene: TRBD1
abundance: few
CDR3aa: CASSADRAAFF
CDR3nt: TGCGCCAGCAGCGCAGACAGGGCGGCTTTCTTT

j_gene: TRBJ2-1
v_gene: TRBV9
len: 17
d_gene: TRBD2
abundance: .
CDR3aa: CASSVATSGRAGNEQFF
CDR3nt: TGTGCCAGCAGCGTAGCGACTAGCGGGAGGGCGGGCAATGAGCAGTTCTTC

j_gene: TRBJ1-6
v_gene: TRBV12-5
len: 16
d_gene: TRBD1
abundance: .
CDR3aa: CASGLETGHYNSPLHF
CDR3nt: TGTGCTAGTGGTTTGGAGACAGGGCACTATAATTCACCCCTCCACTTT

j_gene: TRBJ2-1
v_gene: TRBV2
len: 15
d_gene: .
abundance: .
CDR3aa: CASSAERSHYNEQFF
CDR3nt: TGTGCCAGCAGTGCTGAGCGGAGTCACTACAATGAGCAGTTCTTC